Reported below is one T cell receptor (beta chain). The data originate from a study of blood T cell repertoires in COVID-19. Across the whole study: Sites across the United States, Italy and Spain contributed samples from acute and convalescent COVID-19. PBMCs, B-cell-depleted T cells, or T cells provided the cDNA or gDNA that made up the material.

Repertoires were generated with immunoSEQ multiplex PCR, while TCRdb's copy carries only in-frame clones and drops some. The sample lists over 85,000 clones; roughly 87% were seen once. Germline values: CDR1 MNHEY, CDR2 SMNVEV (reference sequence). The ends were cut back, 6 bases at V and 2 bases at J, with 17 bases in the middle. The length of the CDR3 is 15 residues. The chain recombines TRBV27 with TRBJ2-7; D is perhaps TRBD1 (5 bases). The sequencing sample was made of peripheral blood. This TCR was sampled from a male donor with acute or convalescent COVID-19. The CDR3 DNA is TGTGCCAGCAGCCCTAACCTCAGGGCAACCTACGAGCAGTACTTC. It encodes CASSPNLRATYEQYF.